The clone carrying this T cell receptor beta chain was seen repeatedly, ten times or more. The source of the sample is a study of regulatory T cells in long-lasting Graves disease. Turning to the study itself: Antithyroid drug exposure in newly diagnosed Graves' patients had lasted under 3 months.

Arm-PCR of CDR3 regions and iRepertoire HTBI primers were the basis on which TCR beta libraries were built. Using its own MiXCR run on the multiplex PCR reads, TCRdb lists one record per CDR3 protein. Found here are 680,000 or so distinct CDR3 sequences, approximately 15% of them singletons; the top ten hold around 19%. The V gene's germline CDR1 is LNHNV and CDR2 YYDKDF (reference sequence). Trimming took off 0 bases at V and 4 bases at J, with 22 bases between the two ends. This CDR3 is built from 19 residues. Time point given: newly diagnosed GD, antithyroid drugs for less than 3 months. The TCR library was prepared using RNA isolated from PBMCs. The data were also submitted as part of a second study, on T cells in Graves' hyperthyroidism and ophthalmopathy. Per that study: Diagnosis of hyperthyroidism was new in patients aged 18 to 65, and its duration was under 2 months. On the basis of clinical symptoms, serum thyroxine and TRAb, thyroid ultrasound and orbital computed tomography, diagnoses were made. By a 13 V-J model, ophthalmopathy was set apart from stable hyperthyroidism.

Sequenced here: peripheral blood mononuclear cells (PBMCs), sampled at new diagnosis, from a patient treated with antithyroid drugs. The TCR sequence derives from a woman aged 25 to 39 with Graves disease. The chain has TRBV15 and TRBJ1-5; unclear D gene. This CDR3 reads CATSRDLDRDLFGNQPQHF. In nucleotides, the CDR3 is TGTGCCACCAGCAGAGATCTTGATAGGGATCTTTTCGGGAATCAGCCCCAGCATTTT.